The clone carrying this T cell receptor beta chain is classed as medium-sized. Its antigen remains unidentified. The CDR3 is cut off 3 residues early in the read; its end comes from the germline J gene. The sample belongs to a study of T cell clonality in common variable immunodeficiency. Blood samples were heparinized, about 4.5 to 9 ml per donor. The CDR3 is 15 amino acids. Germline CDR1 is DFQATT and CDR2 is SNEGSKA (reference sequence). V shed 5 bases and J 9 bases; nucleotides not matched to a gene: 12. General study results and limits: T cell subpopulation sequencing would be needed to explain CVID clonality. Reportedly, TCR beta sequences from common variable immunodeficiency showed fewer deletions and N-nucleotide insertions. Shared TCRbeta clones were fewer between CVID subjects than controls. Repertoire-complication correlations in CVID were limited by patient heterogeneity.

This table comes from immunoSEQ multiplex PCR, and its TCRdb copy is limited to in-frame clones, with some not included. This sample has several thousand clones, each found more than once. The chain combines TRBV20-1 with TRBJ1-5; TRBD1 matches at 11 bases. This receptor was taken from a human donor with common variable immunodeficiency. Sequenced input: peripheral blood mononuclear cells. The sequenced CDR3 bases are TGCAGTGCTTCCTCCGGGACAGGGGGGATCATGCCC. Protein: CSASSGTGGIMP. The whole CDR3 region reads CSASSGTGGIMPQHF.